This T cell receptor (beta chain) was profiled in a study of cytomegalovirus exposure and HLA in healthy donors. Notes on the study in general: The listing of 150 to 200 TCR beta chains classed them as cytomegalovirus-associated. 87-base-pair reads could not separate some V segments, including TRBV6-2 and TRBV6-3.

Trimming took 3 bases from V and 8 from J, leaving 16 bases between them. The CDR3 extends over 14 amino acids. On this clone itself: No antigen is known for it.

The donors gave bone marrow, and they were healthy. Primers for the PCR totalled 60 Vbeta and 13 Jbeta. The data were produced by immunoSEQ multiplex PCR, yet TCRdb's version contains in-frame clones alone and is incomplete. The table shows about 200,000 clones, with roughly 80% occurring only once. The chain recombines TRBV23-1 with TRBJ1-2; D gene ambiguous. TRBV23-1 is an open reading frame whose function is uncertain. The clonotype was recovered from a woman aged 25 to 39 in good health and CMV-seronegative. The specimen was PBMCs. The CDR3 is CASSHLQPSRGYTF. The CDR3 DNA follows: TGCGCCAGCAGTCACCTTCAGCCCTCTAGGGGCTACACCTTC.